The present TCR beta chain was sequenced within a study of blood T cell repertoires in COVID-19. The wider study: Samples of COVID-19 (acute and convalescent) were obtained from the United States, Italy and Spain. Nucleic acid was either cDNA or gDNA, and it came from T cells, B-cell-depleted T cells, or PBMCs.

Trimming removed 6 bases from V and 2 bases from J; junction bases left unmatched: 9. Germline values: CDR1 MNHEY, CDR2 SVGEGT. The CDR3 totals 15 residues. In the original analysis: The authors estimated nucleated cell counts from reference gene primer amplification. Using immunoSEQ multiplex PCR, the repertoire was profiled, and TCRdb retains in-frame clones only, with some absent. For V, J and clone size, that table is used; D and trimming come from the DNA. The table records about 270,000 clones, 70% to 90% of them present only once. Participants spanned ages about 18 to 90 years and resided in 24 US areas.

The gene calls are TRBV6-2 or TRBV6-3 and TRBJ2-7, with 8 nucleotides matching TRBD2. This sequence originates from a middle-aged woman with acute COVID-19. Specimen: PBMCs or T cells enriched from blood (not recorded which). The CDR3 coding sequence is TGTGCCAGCAGCGAACCAGGACTAGCCGCCTACGAGCAGTACTTC. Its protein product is CASSEPGLAAYEQYF.